At least ten counts were recorded for the clone carrying this T cell receptor beta chain. This sample was included in a study of early T cells in non-severe SARS-CoV-2 infection. MiXCR, run by TCRdb on the 5' RACE reads, gives a single entry per CDR3 protein. The sample has some 80,000 distinct CDR3 sequences, roughly an eighth seen once. Trimming shortened V by 2 bases and J by 7 bases, and 15 bases separated the two germline ends. Germline lookup yields CDR1 MNHEY and CDR2 SVGAGI. The CDR3 sequence is 16 residues long. Sequenced sample: whole blood. The V and J genes are TRBV6-5 and TRBJ1-6; possibly TRBD1 for D (5 bases). The sequence derives from an adult who was a healthcare worker with PCR-confirmed SARS-CoV-2 infection or an uninfected control (not recorded which). The DNA for the CDR3 is TGTGCCAGCAGTTACCAACGCGAGGGGAGGAATTCACCCCTCCACTTT. This encodes CASSYQREGRNSPLHF.